The 3 T cell receptor beta chains given below trace back to one sample, sequenced in a study of T cells in tumors and immune-related adverse events. Only in-frame clones appear in the TCRdb table, and some are missing; sequencing was by immunoSEQ multiplex PCR. Among around 8,300 clones, less than 95% were seen once, and the ten largest hold 2.2%. Sequencing was performed on lymph node tissue, taken from a patient treated with anti-PD-1 therapy. The receptors were sampled from a female donor with metastatic renal cell carcinoma.

The genes are TRBV7-8 and TRBJ2-2; D call uncertain. This CDR3 comprises 13 residues. The germline V gene has CDR1 SGHVS and CDR2 FQNEAQ. The V end was cut by 1 base, the J end by 6 bases, with 6 bases between. CDR3 loop: CASSLVSPGELFF. The CDR3 DNA reads TGTGCCAGCAGCTTAGTAAGCCCCGGGGAGCTGTTTTTT.

This chain joins TRBV15 and TRBJ1-4; D is ambiguous. The CDR3 has 15 amino acids. CDR1 and CDR2 (germline): LNHNV, YYDKDF (reference sequence). V was pared by 2 bases and J by 7 bases, with 14 bases between. As DNA, the CDR3 is TGTGCCACCAGCAGACCCCCGGCGGCTAGTGAAAAACTGTTTTTT. This encodes CATSRPPAASEKLFF. Full variable domain (remainder filled in from reference TRBV15 and TRBJ1-4): DAMVIQNPRYQVTQFGKPVTLSCSQTLNHNVMYWYQQKSSQAPKLLFHYYDKDFNNEADTPDNFQSRRPNTSFCFLDIRSPGLGDTAMYLCATSRPPAASEKLFFGSGTQLSVL.

The CDR3 DNA is TGTGCCAGCAGACAGGGCTACGAGCAGTACTTC. Amino acids: CASRQGYEQYF. The rearrangement joins TRBV2 to TRBJ2-7; possibly TRBD1 for D (6 bases). This CDR3 has 11 residues. V was clipped by 6 bases and J by 3 bases, with 6 bases between them. Germline-derived CDR1 and CDR2 are SNHLY and FYNNEI.